Listed below are T cell receptor beta chains from one sample, sequenced in a study of T cells in Graves' hyperthyroidism and ophthalmopathy. TCRdb reanalysed the multiplex PCR reads using MiXCR and keeps one entry per CDR3 protein. The sample yields roughly 45,000 distinct CDR3 sequences, 45% to 50% seen once. Input material: peripheral blood or thyroid tissue (not recorded which). These receptors all stem from a woman in her forties or fifties with Graves' hyperthyroidism. Each CDR3 is given with its conserved first and last residue. The D gene is left open where the match is weak. A clone size is listed for some rows: how often the clone was seen (once, few, many), or a class if it is expanded.

j_gene: TRBJ2-7; v_gene: TRBV19; d_gene: TRBD2; abundance: many; CDR3aa: CASSPSWGGEQYF; CDR3nt: TGTGCCAGTAGCCCGTCATGGGGGGGCGAGCAGTACTTC
j_gene: TRBJ2-7; v_gene: TRBV6-1; d_gene: .; abundance: few; CDR3aa: CAARGGPYEQYF; CDR3nt: TGTGCCGCCCGGGGAGGACCCTACGAGCAGTACTTC
j_gene: TRBJ2-5; v_gene: TRBV4-1; d_gene: .; abundance: .; CDR3aa: CASSQGSMSIQPQYF; CDR3nt: TGCGCCAGCAGCCAAGGATCCATGTCGATACAGCCCCAGTACTTC
j_gene: TRBJ2-2; v_gene: TRBV5-1; d_gene: .; abundance: many; CDR3aa: CASSLGAYSTGELFF; CDR3nt: TGCGCCAGCAGTCTAGGGGCATATAGCACCGGGGAGCTGTTTTTT
j_gene: TRBJ2-2; v_gene: TRBV19; d_gene: .; abundance: .; CDR3aa: CASDAATGELFF; CDR3nt: TGTGCCAGTGACGCAGCTACCGGGGAGCTGTTTTTT
j_gene: TRBJ2-3; v_gene: TRBV28; d_gene: TRBD2; abundance: many; CDR3aa: CASNSPRTSGSTDTQYF; CDR3nt: TGTGCCAGCAACTCTCCCCGGACTAGCGGGAGCACAGATACGCAGTATTTT
j_gene: TRBJ2-7; v_gene: TRBV2; d_gene: .; abundance: many; CDR3aa: CASSMTASASYEQYF; CDR3nt: TGTGCCAGCTCTATGACCGCCTCTGCCTCCTACGAGCAGTACTTC
j_gene: TRBJ2-7; v_gene: TRBV5-1; d_gene: TRBD2; abundance: .; CDR3aa: CASSRAGGEQYF; CDR3nt: TGCGCCAGCAGCCGGGCGGGGGGCGAGCAGTACTTC
j_gene: TRBJ1-5; v_gene: TRBV28; d_gene: TRBD1; abundance: .; CDR3aa: CASSPPGQGSQPQHF; CDR3nt: TGTGCCAGCAGTCCACCGGGACAGGGGAGCCAGCCCCAGCATTTT
j_gene: TRBJ1-2; v_gene: TRBV29-1; d_gene: .; abundance: .; CDR3aa: CSGLKQGGNYGYTF; CDR3nt: TGCAGCGGTTTAAAACAGGGCGGGAACTATGGCTACACCTTC